These 24 T cell receptor beta chains share one sample of origin, sequenced in a study of blood T cells in healthy people across ages. A second PCR of 7 to 11 cycles used a sample-barcoded 5' primer and a J-beta primer mix. TCRdb redid the calling of the 5' RACE reads with MiXCR, one entry per CDR3 protein. The table lists approximately 820,000 distinct CDR3 sequences, under 45% of them singletons, with around 18% in the top ten. Material for sequencing was blood. These receptors all come from a man aged 60 to 75 in good health.

This clonotype was detected once. J is TRBJ1-2 and V is TRBV20-1, with D unresolved. The CDR3 has 13 residues. Germline CDR1 and CDR2: DFQATT and SNEGSKA (reference sequence). V gave up 0 bases and J gave up 3 bases, with 8 bases separating them. The CDR3 coding sequence is TGCAGTGCTAGAGATTGGCAGGACTATGGCTACACCTTC. Residues: CSARDWQDYGYTF.

This clonotype has only a few counts. With a much larger clone just one base away, this may be a read error. The chain is built from TRBV15 and TRBJ2-5, with TRBD2 identical over 7 bases. V was pared by 2 bases and J by 4 bases, with 13 bases of the junction left unmatched. The CDR3 is 17 amino acids. Germline CDR1 and CDR2: LNHNV and YYDKDF (reference sequence). Written as DNA, the CDR3 is TGTGCCACCAGCAGAAAGCGAGCGGGGCGAATGGCAGAGACCCAGTACTTC. Translating it yields CATSRKRAGRMAETQYF.

This clonotype was detected a few times. The V and J genes are TRBV20-1 and TRBJ2-5; unclear D gene. The germline CDR1 and CDR2 sequences are DFQATT and SNEGSKA (reference sequence). The CDR3 is made up of 13 amino acids. Trimming took 1 base from V and 2 from J, leaving 8 bases between them. The CDR3 loop reads CSARVTGQETQYF. CDR3 nucleotide sequence: TGCAGTGCTAGAGTCACGGGTCAAGAGACCCAGTACTTC.

The chain links TRBV7-2 to TRBJ2-7, with 9 nucleotides matching TRBD1. CDR1 SGHTA and CDR2 FQGNSA come from the germline V gene. The V segment lost 8 bases and the J segment 2 bases; nucleotides outside the gene matches: 13. The CDR3 covers 16 residues. This CDR3 is CASDDSWTGAPYEQYF. The CDR3 nucleotides are TGTGCCAGCGACGATTCATGGACAGGGGCACCCTACGAGCAGTACTTC.

Remarks on this clonotype: A much larger clone differs by one base, so this may be a read error. The CDR3 nucleotides are TGTGCCAACAGGTTCGGAGAGACCCAGTACTTC. This encodes CANRFGETQYF. The J gene is TRBJ2-5, the V gene TRBV12-3 or TRBV12-4; D may be TRBD1 (5 bases). V was clipped by 10 bases and J by 4 bases, with 10 bases between them. The CDR3 length is 11 residues.

The J gene is TRBJ2-1, the V gene TRBV7-6; 7 bases are shared with TRBD1. J gave up 10 bases and V 6 bases, and 6 bases lay outside the gene matches. Germline CDR1 SGHVS, CDR2 FNYEAQ. The CDR3 length is 12 residues. The CDR3 nucleotides read TGTGCCAGCAGTGACAGGGAGTACGAGCAGTTCTTC. Encoded protein: CASSDREYEQFF.

This clonotype was observed a handful of times. The chain uses TRBV7-9 and TRBJ1-4, with 8 bases matching TRBD1. The V and J ends lost 3 bases and 4 bases, in that order; junction bases with no gene match: 7. The CDR3 is made up of 16 amino acids. Germline loops: CDR1 SEHNR, CDR2 FQNEAQ (reference sequence). This chain's CDR3 is CASSFGQGRINEKLFF. The CDR3 nucleotides are TGTGCCAGCAGCTTTGGACAGGGTAGAATTAATGAAAAACTGTTTTTT. The full variable domain, completed using reference TRBV7-9 and TRBJ1-4, is DTGVSQNPRHKITKRGQNVTFRCDPISEHNRLYWYRQTLGQGPEFLTYFQNEAQLEKSRLLSDRFSAERPKGSFSTLEIQRTEQGDSAMYLCASSFGQGRINEKLFFGSGTQLSVL.

This rearrangement joins TRBV27 to TRBJ2-3; D is possibly TRBD1 (6 bases). Trimming removed 6 bases at V and 6 bases at J, with 22 bases between. Germline loops: CDR1 MNHEY, CDR2 SMNVEV (reference sequence). This CDR3 has 16 amino acids. CDR3 DNA: TGTGCCAGCAGCCTCAGGGGTCAGGCCTGGGGGGATACGCAGTATTTT. This gives the protein CASSLRGQAWGDTQYF.

This rearrangement joins TRBV12-5 to TRBJ2-3; D possibly uses TRBD1 or TRBD2 (5 bases each). V lost 5 bases, J lost 0 bases, and 15 bases lay in between. The CDR3 is made up of 16 amino acids. Germline values: CDR1 LGHNT, CDR2 FRNRAP. The CDR3 nucleotides read TGTGCTAGTGGTCTTGCCGGGACCCTGAGCACAGATACGCAGTATTTT. Translating it yields CASGLAGTLSTDTQYF. Complete variable domain (other parts from reference TRBV12-5 and TRBJ2-3): DARVTQTPRHKVTEMGQEVTMRCQPILGHNTVFWYRQTMMQGLELLAYFRNRAPLDDSGMPKDRFSAEMPDATLATLKIQPSEPRDSAVYFCASGLAGTLSTDTQYFGPGTRLTVL.

CDR3 residues: CASSGSSGGAGEQFF. CDR3 DNA: TGTGCCAGCAGTGGATCTAGCGGGGGCGCGGGTGAGCAGTTCTTC. The gene calls are TRBV6-1 and TRBJ2-1, with 10 bases matching TRBD2. Germline values: CDR1 MNHNS, CDR2 SASEGT. CDR3 length equals 15 residues. After removal of 4 bases from V and 9 bases from J, the junction contained 9 bases not matched to a gene.

The V and J genes are TRBV6-4 and TRBJ1-2, with 10 bases aligning to TRBD1. CDR3 length: 20 amino acids. After removal of 1 base from V and 0 bases from J, the junction contained 14 bases not matched to a gene. Germline lookup yields CDR1 MRHNA and CDR2 SNTAGT. CDR3 sequence reads: CASSDLLPRDRGLANYGYTF. CDR3 DNA sequence: TGTGCCAGCAGTGACTTGCTGCCTCGGGACAGGGGATTAGCTAACTATGGCTACACCTTC.

This clonotype has more than one count but fewer than ten. CDR3 in amino acids: CASSARWGSLAKNIQYF. CDR3 in DNA: TGTGCCAGCAGTGCAAGGTGGGGAAGCCTAGCCAAAAACATTCAGTACTTC. V usage is TRBV2 and J usage is TRBJ2-4, with D unclear. The CDR3 is made up of 17 amino acids. Trimming shortened V by 4 bases and J by 0 bases, and 16 bases separated the two germline ends. The V gene's germline CDR1 is SNHLY and CDR2 FYNNEI.

There are a few counts of this clonotype. The chain carries TRBV7-9 and TRBJ2-5; D is perhaps TRBD1 (6 bases). Trimming removed 4 bases at V and 5 bases at J, with 11 bases between. CDR3 length: 13 amino acids. The germline CDR1 and CDR2 sequences are SEHNR and FQNEAQ (reference sequence). CDR3 protein: CASSSYRVETQYF. Here the CDR3 DNA reads TGTGCCAGCAGCTCCTACAGGGTGGAGACCCAGTACTTC.

The J gene is TRBJ2-7, the V gene TRBV7-2; 8 bases are shared with TRBD1. V shed 0 bases, J shed 5 bases, and the junction held 3 bases outside the gene matches. The CDR3 extends over 14 amino acids. From germline, CDR1 is SGHTA and CDR2 FQGNSA. CDR3 in DNA: TGTGCCAGCAGCTTAGCCGGACAGGGCGACGAGCAGTACTTC. It codes for CASSLAGQGDEQYF.

The rearrangement uses TRBV4-3 and TRBJ2-7; D possibly corresponds to TRBD1 (5 bases). Trimming pared 1 base from V and 2 bases from J, leaving 18 bases between. The germline gives CDR1 LGHNA, CDR2 YSLEER. The CDR3 is 17 amino acids. The DNA of the CDR3 is TGCGCCAGCAGCCAAGTCGTAAACAGGTATAATCCCTACGAGCAGTACTTC. It specifies CASSQVVNRYNPYEQYF.

This clonotype turned up a few times. The chain links TRBV18 to TRBJ2-4; the D gene is possibly TRBD1 (6 bases). Trimming removed 3 bases at V and 7 bases at J, with 16 bases between. The CDR3 is made up of 15 amino acids. In germline, CDR1 is KGHSH, CDR2 LQKENI. CDR3 DNA sequence: TGTGCCAGCTCACCTACCCTGACAGGCTCGAACATTCAGTACTTC. This sequence encodes CASSPTLTGSNIQYF.

This clonotype was seen once. V and J are TRBV12-3 or TRBV12-4 and TRBJ2-1, with a weak D call TRBD2 (5 bases). V was shortened by 5 bases and J by 13 bases, with 18 bases between the two germline ends. The CDR3 has 13 residues. This CDR3 reads CASSVSDWETQFF. The CDR3 DNA is TGTGCCAGCAGTGTGTCTGACTGGGAGACCCAGTTCTTC.

The chain carries TRBV2 and TRBJ2-1; 10 positions match TRBD2. The CDR3 consists of 16 residues. CDR1 SNHLY and CDR2 FYNNEI come from the germline V gene. V trimming: 1 base; J trimming: 3 bases; junction bases outside the gene matches: 3. In DNA form, the CDR3 reads TGTGCCAGCAGTGAAGGGCTAGCGGGGGACTACAATGAGCAGTTCTTC. It specifies CASSEGLAGDYNEQFF.

Comment on this clonotype: A read error may account for a junction end that differs from germline. The rearrangement joins TRBV9 to TRBJ2-3, with D tentatively TRBD2 (6 bases). Germline values: CDR1 SGDLS, CDR2 YYNGEE. The CDR3 has 16 amino acids. The CDR3 protein is CASSSSGLYYTGTQYF. CDR3 DNA sequence: TGTGCCAGCAGCTCTTCCGGACTATATTACACAGGTACGCAGTATTTT.

V usage is TRBV12-3 or TRBV12-4 and J usage is TRBJ2-3; possible D gene TRBD2, 5 bases. Trimming shortened V by 6 bases and J by 1 base, and 17 bases separated the two germline ends. The CDR3 has 16 residues. CDR3 in DNA: TGTGCCAGCAGCTCCACTAGTTCACTTCGCACAGATACGCAGTATTTT. Translated: CASSSTSSLRTDTQYF.

Regarding this clonotype: This may arise from a read error, as a much more abundant clone is one base away. The CDR3 DNA follows: TGTGCCAGCAGCGTAGGTGGGTATAGCACAGATACGCAGTATTTT. It specifies CASSVGGYSTDTQYF. The chain joins TRBV9 to TRBJ2-3, with unresolved D. The CDR3 extends over 15 amino acids. V shed 0 bases and J shed 0 bases, with 8 bases lying between them. Germline V gene sequence: CDR1 SGDLS, CDR2 YYNGEE.

CDR3 loop: CASSPASGGTNEQFF. The CDR3 bases are TGTGCCAGCAGCCCAGCTAGCGGGGGGACCAATGAGCAGTTCTTC. The J gene is TRBJ2-1, the V gene TRBV3-1, with TRBD2 matching 11 bases. V lost 4 bases, J lost 6 bases, and 5 bases stayed unmatched. The CDR3 has 15 amino acids. Looked up from germline, CDR1 is LGHDT and CDR2 is YNNKEL (reference sequence).

The chain recombines TRBV14 with TRBJ1-1, with 8 bases that match TRBD1. CDR1 is SGHDN, CDR2 FVKESK, per germline. The CDR3 consists of 17 residues. Trimming at V came to 0 bases and at J to 1 base, leaving 7 bases not matched to a gene. The CDR3 DNA sequence: TGTGCCAGCAGCCAAGATGCAAGGACAGGGTCGAACACTGAAGCTTTCTTT. It specifies CASSQDARTGSNTEAFF.

On this clonotype: A read error may account for a junction end that differs from germline. The chain recombines TRBV7-9 with TRBJ1-5; TRBD1 might be the D (6 bases). Germline V gene data show CDR1 as SEHNR and CDR2 as FQNEAQ (reference sequence). CDR3 length equals 14 residues. The chain's CDR3 is CAGSQGGANQPQHF. The CDR3 DNA reads TGTGCCGGCAGTCAAGGGGGAGCCAATCAGCCCCAGCATTTT.